What follows are 12 T cell receptor beta chains derived from one specimen sequenced in a study of blood T cells in healthy people across ages. The second PCR ran about 6 to 12 cycles with a sample-barcoded 5' primer and J-beta primers. TCRdb fed the 5' RACE reads into MiXCR, producing one record per CDR3 protein. The top ten hold around 24% of the sample, which has hundreds of thousands of distinct CDR3 sequences, around three fifths seen once. Sequencing was performed on blood. The receptors here all came from a man between 35 and 55 years old in good health.

This chain uses TRBV6-2 or TRBV6-3 with TRBJ1-5; D gene ambiguous. V lost 4 bases to trimming and J lost 9 bases, with 16 bases between them. This CDR3 spans 14 amino acids. CDR1 is MNHEY and CDR2 is SVGEGT in the germline V gene. CDR3 DNA sequence: TGTGCCAGCAGTTCGTCTCGGGAATTGATGCCCCAGCATTTT. Its protein product is CASSSSRELMPQHF.

The rearrangement uses TRBV6-2 or TRBV6-3 and TRBJ1-6, with unresolved D. CDR3 length: 15 residues. V lost 6 bases and J lost 7, with 16 bases in between. CDR1 and CDR2 from the germline V gene are MNHEY and SVGEGT. The CDR3 coding sequence is TGTGCCAGCAGCCCAGAGGATCCCGTCAATTCACCCCTCCACTTT. Amino acids: CASSPEDPVNSPLHF.

The rearrangement links TRBV5-1 to TRBJ1-5; D is unclear. V was shortened by 0 bases and J by 2 bases, with 9 bases between the two germline ends. The CDR3 sequence is 15 residues long. Germline loops: CDR1 SGHRS, CDR2 YFSETQ. CDR3 coding DNA: TGCGCCAGCAGCTTGGCCAGCGGGGGCAATCAGCCCCAGCATTTT. Protein: CASSLASGGNQPQHF.

J is TRBJ2-1 and V is TRBV5-1; D unresolved. In germline, CDR1 is SGHRS, CDR2 YFSETQ. The CDR3 consists of 12 residues. Trimming shortened V by 4 bases and J by 10 bases, and 12 bases separated the two germline ends. CDR3 in DNA: TGCGCCAGCAGCGTCTCCTCGGAAGAGCAGTTCTTC. Encoded protein: CASSVSSEEQFF.

The chain uses TRBV13 and TRBJ2-7; D gene unclear. V was pared by 3 bases and J by 0 bases, with 12 bases between. The V gene's germline CDR1 is PRHDT and CDR2 FYEKMQ (reference sequence). This CDR3 region has 15 residues. The CDR3 spells CASSFMQMSSYEQYF. CDR3 coding DNA: TGTGCCAGCAGCTTCATGCAGATGTCCTCCTACGAGCAGTACTTC.

V usage is TRBV20-1 and J usage is TRBJ2-2; 11 positions match TRBD2. This CDR3 comprises 15 residues. CDR1 is DFQATT and CDR2 is SNEGSKA in the germline V gene (reference sequence). V dropped 5 bases and J dropped 4; count of bases not matched to a gene: 6. The CDR3 protein is CSAAELAGVTGELFF. CDR3 DNA sequence: TGCAGTGCTGCGGAACTAGCGGGAGTCACCGGGGAGCTGTTTTTT.

The chain recombines TRBV20-1 with TRBJ2-2, with 8 bases fitting TRBD2. Germline CDR1 and CDR2: DFQATT and SNEGSKA (reference sequence). The CDR3 is 14 residues long. V shed 0 bases and J 4 bases; nucleotides not matched to a gene: 1. The CDR3 coding sequence is TGCAGTGCTAGAGATCGGGGGGGCACCGGGGAGCTGTTTTTT. Its translation is CSARDRGGTGELFF.

This clonotype was seen a handful of times. The rearrangement uses TRBV2 and TRBJ2-3; TRBD1 or TRBD2 may be the D gene (5 bases each). The V end lost 5 bases, the J end lost 2 bases, and 14 bases lay between the germline ends. This CDR3 spans 15 amino acids. Germline V CDR1 and CDR2: SNHLY, FYNNEI. The CDR3 is CASSPGRAPTDTQYF. The CDR3, as DNA: TGTGCCAGCAGTCCGGGACGGGCTCCCACAGATACGCAGTATTTT.

This clonotype was counted between two and nine times. This chain uses TRBV28 with TRBJ2-7; 9 bases align to TRBD1. CDR1 is MDHEN and CDR2 is SYDVKM in the germline V gene. This CDR3 is 17 amino acids long. V lost 7 bases, J lost 0 bases, and 13 bases stayed unmatched. CDR3 nucleotides: TGTGCCAGCAACTCCCCCACGGGACAGGGAAGCTCCTACGAGCAGTACTTC. Protein: CASNSPTGQGSSYEQYF. The full variable domain, its missing parts supplied by reference TRBV28 and TRBJ2-7, is DVKVTQSSRYLVKRTGEKVFLECVQDMDHENMFWYRQDPGLGLRLIYFSYDVKMKEKGDIPEGYSVSREKKERFSLILESASTNQTSMYLCASNSPTGQGSSYEQYFGPGTRLTVT.

This clonotype has only a few counts. As DNA, the CDR3 is TGTGCCAGCAGTCCTTACAGGGTAGCAAACATTCAGTACTTC. This encodes CASSPYRVANIQYF. The V call is TRBV27, the J call TRBJ2-4; perhaps TRBD1 as D (6 bases). V shed 5 bases and J shed 6 bases, with 14 bases lying between them. The CDR3 consists of 14 residues. Germline V gives CDR1 MNHEY, CDR2 SMNVEV (reference sequence).

The chain carries TRBV7-7 and TRBJ2-1, with 7 bases identical to TRBD2. Looked up from germline, CDR1 is SSHAT and CDR2 is FNYEAQ (reference sequence). The CDR3 has 15 residues. V trimming: 4 bases; J trimming: 2 bases; junction bases outside the gene matches: 5. CDR3 protein: CASSSLAEAYNEQFF. In DNA form, the CDR3 reads TGTGCCAGCAGCTCCCTAGCGGAAGCCTACAATGAGCAGTTCTTC. Looking up the rest from reference TRBV7-7 and TRBJ2-1 gives the full variable domain: GAGVSQSPRYKVTKRGQDVTLRCDPISSHATLYWYQQALGQGPEFLTYFNYEAQPDKSGLPSDRFSAERPEGSISTLTIQRTEQRDSAMYRCASSSLAEAYNEQFFGPGTRLTVL.

This chain connects TRBV7-3 to TRBJ2-5; the match to TRBD2 covers 8 bases. The end of the DNA aligns better with TRBJ2-7, so the J call may be wrong. Germline values: CDR1 SGHTA, CDR2 FQGTGA. CDR3 length: 16 amino acids. CDR3 nucleotide sequence: TGTGCCAGCAGCTTAACCGGTGTAGCGGGAACTGACGAGCAGTACTTC. It encodes CASSLTGVAGTDEQYF.